This TCR beta chain was captured in a study of cytomegalovirus exposure and HLA in healthy donors. Study in general: As an earlier analysis found, roughly 180 million T cells yielded over 95 million unique TCR beta sequences. HLA-typed donors were the source of roughly 80 million unique TCRs held in an early data release.

With respect to this clone: The antigen is undetermined.

Germline values: CDR1 GTSNPN, CDR2 SVGIG (reference sequence). The CDR3 loop spans 14 amino acids. The V segment lost 1 base and the J segment 2 bases; nucleotides outside the gene matches: 1. Study-level findings and limits: Using a false discovery rate of 0.05, a later analysis showed that approximately 17,000 TCR beta sequences were associated with HLA alleles. Rarity characterized most TCR sequences, yet some public TCRs appeared in many donors.

PCR involved 60 Vbeta and 13 Jbeta primers. Assay used: immunoSEQ multiplex PCR; TCRdb lists only in-frame clones, some missing. The table includes 150,000 to 200,000 clones, about four fifths detected once. The chain uses TRBV30 and TRBJ1-4, with TRBD1 matching 7 bases. This TCR derives from a young woman in good health and CMV-seronegative. The sequencing sample was made of PBMCs. In DNA, the CDR3 is TGTGCCTGGAGTGCGACAGGGACTAATGAAAAACTGTTTTTT. Translated, it gives CAWSATGTNEKLFF.